This TCR beta chain was profiled in a study of blood T cell repertoires in COVID-19. Turning to the study itself: Material from acute and convalescent COVID-19 was sourced from the United States, Italy and Spain. Sources were T cells, B-cell-depleted T cells, or PBMCs; the material itself was cDNA or gDNA.

The authors' processing: Reference gene primers were amplified, and this amplification served to estimate nucleated cell counts. Assay used: immunoSEQ multiplex PCR; TCRdb lists only in-frame clones, some missing. For V, J and clone size, that table is used; D and trimming come from the DNA. The sample contains a few hundred thousand clones, 80% of which appear only once. The CDR3 is 17 residues long. Losses at the gene ends were 6 bases for V and 2 bases for J; bases not matched to a gene: 12. CDR1 and CDR2 (germline): MNHEY, SVGEGT. J is TRBJ2-3 and V is TRBV6-2 or TRBV6-3; 9 bases fit TRBD2. The source of this sequence is a woman in her 70s with acute or convalescent COVID-19. The sequenced sample was peripheral blood. CDR3 coding DNA: TGTGCCAGCAGCCAACCTCCGAGCGGGGGGTACACAGATACGCAGTATTTT. This sequence encodes CASSQPPSGGYTDTQYF.